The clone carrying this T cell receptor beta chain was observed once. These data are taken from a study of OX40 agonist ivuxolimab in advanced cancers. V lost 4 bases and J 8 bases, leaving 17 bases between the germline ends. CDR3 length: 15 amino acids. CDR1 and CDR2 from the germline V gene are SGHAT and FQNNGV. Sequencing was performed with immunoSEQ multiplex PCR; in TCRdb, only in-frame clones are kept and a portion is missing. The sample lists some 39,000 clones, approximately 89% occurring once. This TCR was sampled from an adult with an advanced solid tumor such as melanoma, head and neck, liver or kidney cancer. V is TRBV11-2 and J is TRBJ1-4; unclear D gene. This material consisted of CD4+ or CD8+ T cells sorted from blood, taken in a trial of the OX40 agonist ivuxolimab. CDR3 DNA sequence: TGTGCCAGCAGCTATTCCGGGCCCCTCTCGGAAAAACTGTTTTTT. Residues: CASSYSGPLSEKLFF. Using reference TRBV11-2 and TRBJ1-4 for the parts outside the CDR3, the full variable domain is EAGVAQSPRYKIIEKRQSVAFWCNPISGHATLYWYQQILGQGPKLLIQFQNNGVVDDSQLPKDRFSAERLKGVDSTLKIQPAKLEDSAVYLCASSYSGPLSEKLFFGSGTQLSVL.